These 13 T cell receptor beta chains were all obtained from the same sample, sequenced in a study of Graves' ophthalmopathy and Graves' hyperthyroidism. RNA transcripts were the template, and TCR beta CDR3 regions were amplified from them. Investigators did first-round RT-PCR with HTBI primers, then second-round multiplex PCR. MiXCR, run by TCRdb on the multiplex PCR reads, gives a single entry per CDR3 protein. This table has around 600,000 distinct CDR3 sequences, about two fifths appearing once. Sequenced input: peripheral blood. These receptors were collected from an adult man with Graves' ophthalmopathy.

The chain recombines TRBV12-3 or TRBV12-4 with TRBJ2-7; 12 bases fit TRBD2. The CDR3 is 16 residues long. The V and J ends lost 1 base and 4 bases, in that order; junction bases with no gene match: 5. The chain's CDR3 is CASSLVLAGGPYEQYF. In nucleotides, the CDR3 is TGTGCCAGCAGTTTAGTCCTAGCGGGAGGGCCTTACGAGCAGTACTTC.

The V and J genes are TRBV24-1 and TRBJ2-3; 7 bases line up with TRBD1. The J segment lost 4 bases and the V segment lost 2 bases, leaving 5 bases of the junction unmatched. This CDR3 is 15 amino acids long. Germline V gives CDR1 KGHDR, CDR2 SFDVKD. CDR3 DNA sequence: TGTGCCACCAGTGATTCTATTACAGGGGCAGATACGCAGTATTTT. Translated, it gives CATSDSITGADTQYF.

This clonotype was seen many times. The chain couples TRBV2 to TRBJ1-5; 7 bases line up with TRBD1. This CDR3 has 13 amino acids. Germline V gene data show CDR1 as SNHLY and CDR2 as FYNNEI. V was clipped by 9 bases and J by 1 base; unmatched bases: 3. CDR3 bases: TGTGCCAGTACGACAGGGAGCAATCAGCCCCAGCATTTT. This translates into CASTTGSNQPQHF. The full variable domain, rest sourced from reference TRBV2 and TRBJ1-5, is EPEVTQTPSHQVTQMGQEVILRCVPISNHLYFYWYRQILGQKVEFLVSFYNNEISEKSEIFDDQFSVERPDGSNFTLKIRSTKLEDSAMYFCASTTGSNQPQHFGDGTRLSIL.

In this sample, this clonotype turned up many times. V gene TRBV12-3 or TRBV12-4 combines with J gene TRBJ1-1; D not resolved. The CDR3 contains 12 residues. Deletions cut 8 bases from V and 6 bases from J, with 13 bases between. CDR3 region: CASRTQVAEAFF. In DNA form, the CDR3 reads TGTGCCAGCCGAACCCAAGTGGCTGAAGCTTTCTTT.

This clonotype was counted ten times or more. Here the CDR3 reads CASRRGDQETQYF. The DNA of the CDR3 is TGTGCCAGCAGGCGGGGCGATCAAGAGACCCAGTACTTC. V gene TRBV7-2 combines with J gene TRBJ2-5, with D perhaps matching TRBD2 (6 bases). Looked up from germline, CDR1 is SGHTA and CDR2 is FQGNSA. The CDR3 covers 13 residues. V dropped 6 bases and J dropped 2 bases, with 10 bases sitting between them.

In this sample, this clonotype turned up a few times. The chain recombines TRBV7-8 with TRBJ2-7; TRBD2 aligns across 10 bases. Losses at the gene ends were 5 bases for V and 3 bases for J; bases not matched to a gene: 7. The CDR3 loop spans 15 amino acids. In germline, CDR1 is SGHVS, CDR2 FQNEAQ. The DNA for the CDR3 is TGTGCCAGCAGCCTATCCGGGACTAGCGTCTACGAGCAGTACTTC. It specifies CASSLSGTSVYEQYF.

Ten or more counts support this clonotype. The chain combines TRBV5-1 with TRBJ2-7; D gene unclear. V was cut by 0 bases and J by 7 bases, with 14 bases left in between. The CDR3 is 14 residues long. Germline CDR1 SGHRS, CDR2 YFSETQ. DNA of the CDR3: TGCGCCAGCAGCTTGGGACCCTCCTCGAGAGAGCAGTACTTC. Translating gives CASSLGPSSREQYF.

A single count supports this clonotype. A read error may produce the germline difference seen at one junction end. The chain employs TRBV11-1 and TRBJ2-7, with 11 bases aligning to TRBD1. Germline assignment: CDR1 SGHAT and CDR2 FQDESV (reference sequence). This CDR3 is 16 amino acids long. In nucleotides, the CDR3 is TGTGTCAGCAGCTCAACCCGGGACAGGGGGTTACACGAGCAGTACTTC. Translation: CVSSSTRDRGLHEQYF.

V is TRBV4-1 and J is TRBJ1-4; D remains unclear. This CDR3 contains 13 residues. The germline gives CDR1 MGHRA, CDR2 YSYEKL. Trimming shortened V by 2 bases and J by 7 bases, and 8 bases separated the two germline ends. CDR3 nucleotides: TGCGCCAGCAGCCAAACAAGGGCTGAAAAACTGTTTTTT. Its translation: CASSQTRAEKLFF.

A remark on this clonotype: Possible read error: a much larger clone is one base away. J is TRBJ1-1 and V is TRBV7-3; TRBD1 agrees at 9 bases. The CDR3 has 15 amino acids. Germline CDR1 and CDR2: SGHTA and FQGTGA. V dropped 4 bases and J dropped 5; count of bases not matched to a gene: 8. The CDR3 loop is CASSSYRGRDTEAFF. CDR3 sequence (DNA): TGTGCCAGCAGCTCTTACAGGGGGCGAGATACTGAAGCTTTCTTT.

This clonotype was detected ten times or more. The chain couples TRBV10-3 to TRBJ2-7; 9 nucleotides match TRBD1. With V trimmed by 10 bases and J by 5 bases, 9 bases remained unmatched. The length of the CDR3 is 13 residues. Looked up from germline, CDR1 is ENHRY and CDR2 is SYGVKD. CDR3: CATNPGQGNEQYF. The CDR3, as DNA: TGTGCCACTAACCCGGGACAGGGCAACGAGCAGTACTTC.

This clonotype has ten or more counts. This chain's CDR3 is CSVEPGQGGYGYTF. Here the CDR3 DNA reads TGCAGCGTTGAACCGGGACAGGGAGGCTATGGCTACACCTTC. V and J are TRBV29-1 and TRBJ1-2, with 9 bases lining up with TRBD1. Trimming at V came to 2 bases and at J to 4 bases, leaving 5 bases not matched to a gene. The germline gives CDR1 SQVTM, CDR2 ANQGSEA. The CDR3 covers 14 residues.

This clonotype was found many times. V gene TRBV6-6 combines with J gene TRBJ1-6; TRBD1 aligns across 7 bases. Per germline, CDR1 MNHNY and CDR2 SVGAGI (reference sequence). This CDR3 region has 15 residues. The ends lost 5 bases at V and 7 bases at J; junction bases unmatched: 8. CDR3 protein: CASSPLGQPNSPLHF. The CDR3 region has the DNA TGTGCCAGCAGTCCCTTGGGACAGCCAAATTCACCCCTCCACTTT.